The clone carrying this T cell receptor beta chain was observed a few times. No antigen is known for it. Sequencing targeted expressed TCRB transcripts, as all isolated RNA had been reverse transcribed. Measured with immunoSEQ multiplex PCR; TCRdb has only the in-frame clones, and not every one. The sample yields 900,000 or so clones, 17% seen once. Trimming took 5 bases from V and 8 from J, leaving 16 bases between them. Germline CDR1 SNHLY, CDR2 FYNNEI. The CDR3 covers 14 residues. This specimen comes from a study of beta chain features in type 1 diabetes. Whole-study findings and limits: Resolution of whether HLA type affects TCRB rearrangement was not achieved here. There was a moderate but significant shortening of TCRB CDR3s in all four CD4+ subsets of Type 1 diabetes patients.

Sequencing was carried out using naive CD4+ T cells from blood. This sequence was found in a woman aged 18-29 years in good health. The genes are TRBV2 and TRBJ2-1; TRBD2 might be the D (6 bases). The CDR3 protein is CASSPKRVHDEQFF. CDR3 nucleotides: TGTGCCAGCAGTCCTAAGCGGGTCCACGATGAGCAGTTCTTC.